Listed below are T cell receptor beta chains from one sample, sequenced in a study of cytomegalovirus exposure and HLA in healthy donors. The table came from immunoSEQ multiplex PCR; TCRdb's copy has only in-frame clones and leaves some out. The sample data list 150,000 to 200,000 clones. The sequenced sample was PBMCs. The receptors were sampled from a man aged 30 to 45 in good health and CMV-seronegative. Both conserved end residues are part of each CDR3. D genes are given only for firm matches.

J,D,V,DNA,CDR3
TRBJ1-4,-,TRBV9,TGTGCCAGCAGCGTAGACGGTAGTCGTGAAAAACTGTTTTTT,CASSVDGSREKLFF
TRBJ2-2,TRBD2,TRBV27,TGTGCCAGCAGTAGTAGCGGGAGGGGCGTCACCGGGGAGCTGTTTTTT,CASSSSGRGVTGELFF
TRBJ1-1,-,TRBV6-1,TGTGCCAGCAGTTCCGGGGTGAACACTGAAGCTTTCTTT,CASSSGVNTEAFF
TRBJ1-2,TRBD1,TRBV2,TGTGCCAGCAACCGACAGGGGTATAGCTATGGCTACACCTTC,CASNRQGYSYGYTF
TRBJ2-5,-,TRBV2,TGTGCCAGCAGCGAGGACGGGAGAGAGACCCAGTACTTC,CASSEDGRETQYF
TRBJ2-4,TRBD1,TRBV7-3,TGTGCCAGCAGCCTCGACAGGGGGTCGGACATTCAGTACTTC,CASSLDRGSDIQYF
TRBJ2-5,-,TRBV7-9,TGTGCCAGCAGCGCGATACAAGAGACCCAGTACTTC,CASSAIQETQYF
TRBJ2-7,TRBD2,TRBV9,TGTGCCAGCAGCCAAAGCGGGAGTTTGAACGAGCAGTACTTC,CASSQSGSLNEQYF
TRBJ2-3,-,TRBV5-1,TGCGCCAGCAGCTTCACGGGGACAGATACGCAGTATTTT,CASSFTGTDTQYF
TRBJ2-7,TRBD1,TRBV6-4,TGTGCCAGCAGTCCCGGGACAGGGGGCCAGGAGCAGTACTTC,CASSPGTGGQEQYF
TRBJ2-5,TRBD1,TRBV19,TGTGCCAGTAGTCCCCGGCAGGGACAGGGGCAAGAGACCCAGTACTTC,CASSPRQGQGQETQYF
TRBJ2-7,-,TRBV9,TGTGCCAGCAGCCCCCTCGGGGGAGCTAAAGCCTACGAGCAGTACTTC,CASSPLGGAKAYEQYF
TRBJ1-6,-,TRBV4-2,TGTGCCAGCAGCCAGCCCTATCGGACAGTCGGTGATAATTCACCCCTCCACTTT,CASSQPYRTVGDNSPLHF
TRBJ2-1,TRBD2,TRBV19,TGTGCCAGTAGTTTGTCCGGCGGGAGACATAATGAGCAGTTCTTC,CASSLSGGRHNEQFF
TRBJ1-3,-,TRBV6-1,TGTGCCAGCAGTCTCGACCCTAGGAGCGGAAACACCATATATTTT,CASSLDPRSGNTIYF
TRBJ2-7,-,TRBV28,TGTGCCAGCAGACTCTCCATGTTCTACGAGCAGTACTTC,CASRLSMFYEQYF
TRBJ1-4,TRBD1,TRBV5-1,TGCGCCAGCAGCTTGACAGGGGAAAATGAAAAACTGCTTTTT,CASSLTGENEKLLF
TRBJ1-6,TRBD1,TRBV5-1,TGCGCCAGCAGCCCGGGACAGAATAATTCACCCCTCCACTTT,CASSPGQNNSPLHF
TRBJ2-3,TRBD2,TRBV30,TGTGCCTGGAGTGTAGAGGGGGCCGCTAGCGGGGAAAGCACAGATACGCAGTATTTT,CAWSVEGAASGESTDTQYF
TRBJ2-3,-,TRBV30,TGTGCCTGGAGTGCAAAAAACACAGATACGCAGTATTTT,CAWSAKNTDTQYF
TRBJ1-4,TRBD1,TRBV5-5,TGTGCCAGCAGCATACAGGGGCGAGAGGAAAAACTGTTTTTT,CASSIQGREEKLFF
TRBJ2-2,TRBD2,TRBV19,TGTGCCAGTAGTACTAGCGGGAATGCCGGGGAGCTGTTTTTT,CASSTSGNAGELFF
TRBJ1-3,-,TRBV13,TGTGCCAGCAGCTTAGGCCGGGTCTCGACTCGGACTCTAGGAAACACCATATATTTT,CASSLGRVSTRTLGNTIYF
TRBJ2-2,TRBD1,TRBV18,TGTGCCAGCTCACCAAAGGGACAGGGGAACACCGGGGAGCTGTTTTTT,CASSPKGQGNTGELFF
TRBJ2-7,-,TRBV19,TGTGCCAGTAGTATGTCAGGGCCGGGCGAGCAGTACTTC,CASSMSGPGEQYF
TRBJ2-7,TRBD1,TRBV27,TGTGCCAGCAATTATTTCCCAGGGGGTCGGAGCGAGCAGTACTTC,CASNYFPGGRSEQYF
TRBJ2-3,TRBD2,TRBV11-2,TGTGCCAGCAGCTTAAGCGGGAGGGCCACAGATACGCAGTATTTT,CASSLSGRATDTQYF
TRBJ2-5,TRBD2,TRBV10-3,TGTGCCATCTCGGGAGGGCCAGGGGAGACCCAGTACTTC,CAISGGPGETQYF
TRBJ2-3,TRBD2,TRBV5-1,TGCGCCAGCAGCTTGCTCCCCGGGGGGAATACAGATACGCAGTATTTT,CASSLLPGGNTDTQYF
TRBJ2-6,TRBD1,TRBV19,TGTGCCAGCAGGGACAGGGGCTCTGGGGCCAACGTCCTGACTTTC,CASRDRGSGANVLTF
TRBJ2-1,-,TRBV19,TGTGCCAGTACCCTCGGCGGGACCGACTCATCCCTGCAGTTCTTC,CASTLGGTDSSLQFF
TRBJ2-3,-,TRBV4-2,TGTGCCAGCAGCCAAGATCAGGGAAAGGCAGATACGCAGTATTTT,CASSQDQGKADTQYF
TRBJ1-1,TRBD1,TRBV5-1,TGCGCCAGCAGCTTATCCAGGGGGGCCACTGAAGCTTTCTTT,CASSLSRGATEAFF
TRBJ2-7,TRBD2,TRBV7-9,TGTGCCAGCAGCCGGCAGAGGACTAGCGGGAGACTCTACGAGCAGTACTTC,CASSRQRTSGRLYEQYF
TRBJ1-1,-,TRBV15,TGTGCCACCAGGAGGGCTAACACTGAAGCTTTCTTT,CATRRANTEAFF
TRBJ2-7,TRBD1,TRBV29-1,TGCAGCGGGAGGACAGGGGGCTACGAGCAGTACTTC,CSGRTGGYEQYF
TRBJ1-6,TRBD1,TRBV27,TGTGCCAGCAGTTCAGACAGGGGGTCACCCCTCCACTTT,CASSSDRGSPLHF
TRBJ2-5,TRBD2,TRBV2,TGTGCCAGCAAGAGGACTAGCGGGAGGGCCGGAGAGACCCAGTACTTC,CASKRTSGRAGETQYF
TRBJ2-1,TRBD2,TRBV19,TGTGCCAGTAGTGCCGGGACTAGCCGATCCTACAATGAGCAGTTCTTC,CASSAGTSRSYNEQFF
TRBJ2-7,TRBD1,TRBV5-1,TGCGCCAGCAGCTTGGATAGGACAGGGAAGGGCGAGCAGTACTTC,CASSLDRTGKGEQYF
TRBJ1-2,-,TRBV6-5,TGTGCCAGCAGTTACTCGCACAGGGCAAGGGGCTATGGCTACACCTTC,CASSYSHRARGYGYTF
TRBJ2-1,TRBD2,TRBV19,TGTGCCAGTAGTCCCCTTCGGCTAGCGGCCTACAATGAGCAGTTCTTC,CASSPLRLAAYNEQFF